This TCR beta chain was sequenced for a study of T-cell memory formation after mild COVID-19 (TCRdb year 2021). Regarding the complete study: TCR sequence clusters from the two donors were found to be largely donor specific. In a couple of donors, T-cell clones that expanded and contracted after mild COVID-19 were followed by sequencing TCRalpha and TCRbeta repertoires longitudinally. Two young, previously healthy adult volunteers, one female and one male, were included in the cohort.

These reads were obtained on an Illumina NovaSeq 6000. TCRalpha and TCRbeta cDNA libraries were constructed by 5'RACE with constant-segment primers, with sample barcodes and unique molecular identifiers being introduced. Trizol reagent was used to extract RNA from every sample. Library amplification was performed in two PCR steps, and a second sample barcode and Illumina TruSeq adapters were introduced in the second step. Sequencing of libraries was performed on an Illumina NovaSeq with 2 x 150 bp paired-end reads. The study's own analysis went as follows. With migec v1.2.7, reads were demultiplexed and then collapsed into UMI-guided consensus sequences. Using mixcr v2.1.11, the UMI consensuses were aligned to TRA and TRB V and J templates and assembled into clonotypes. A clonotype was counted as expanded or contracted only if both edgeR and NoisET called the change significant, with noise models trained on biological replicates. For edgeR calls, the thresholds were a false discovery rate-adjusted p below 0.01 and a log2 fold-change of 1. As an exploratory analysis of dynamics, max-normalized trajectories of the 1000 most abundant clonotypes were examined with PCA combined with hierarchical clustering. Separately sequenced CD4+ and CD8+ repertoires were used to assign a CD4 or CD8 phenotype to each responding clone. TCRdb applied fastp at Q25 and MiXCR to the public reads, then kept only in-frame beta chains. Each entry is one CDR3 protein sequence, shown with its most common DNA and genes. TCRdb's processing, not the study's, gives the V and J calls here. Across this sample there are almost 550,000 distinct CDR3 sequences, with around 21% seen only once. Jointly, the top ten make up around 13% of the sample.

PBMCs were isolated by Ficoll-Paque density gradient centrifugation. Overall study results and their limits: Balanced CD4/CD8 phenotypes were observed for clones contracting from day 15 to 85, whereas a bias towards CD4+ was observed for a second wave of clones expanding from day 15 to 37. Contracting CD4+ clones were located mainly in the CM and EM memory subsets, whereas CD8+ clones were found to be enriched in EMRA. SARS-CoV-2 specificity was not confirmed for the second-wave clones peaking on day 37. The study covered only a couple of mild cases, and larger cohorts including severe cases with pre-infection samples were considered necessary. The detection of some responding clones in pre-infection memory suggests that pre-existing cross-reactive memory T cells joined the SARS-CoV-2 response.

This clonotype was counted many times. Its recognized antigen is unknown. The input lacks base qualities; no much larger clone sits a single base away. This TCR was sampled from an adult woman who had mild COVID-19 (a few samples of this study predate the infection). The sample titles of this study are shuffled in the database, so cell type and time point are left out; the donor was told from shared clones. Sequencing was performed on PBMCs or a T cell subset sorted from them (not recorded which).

The nucleotide sequence is given as TGTGCCAGCAGTTCTGGGATGGAGACCCAGTACTTC. It encodes CASSSGMETQYF. This chain joins TRBV12-3 or TRBV12-4 to TRBJ2-5; a confident D gene designation cannot be given. The V end loses 4 bases and the J end loses 5 bases, and a stretch of 8 bases separates them. From the cysteine through the phenylalanine, the CDR3 covers 12 amino acids. Left in the record is the CDR3 DNA by itself, 36 bases read in frame from the first base.